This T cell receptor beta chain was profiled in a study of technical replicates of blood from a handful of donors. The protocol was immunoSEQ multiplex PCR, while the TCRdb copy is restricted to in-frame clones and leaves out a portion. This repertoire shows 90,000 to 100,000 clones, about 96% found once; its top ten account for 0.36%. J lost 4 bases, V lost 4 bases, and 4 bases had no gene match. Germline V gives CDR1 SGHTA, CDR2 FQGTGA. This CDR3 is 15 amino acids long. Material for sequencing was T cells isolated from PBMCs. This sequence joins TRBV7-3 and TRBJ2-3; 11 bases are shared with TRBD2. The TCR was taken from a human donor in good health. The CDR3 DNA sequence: TGTGCCAGCAGCTCCTTAGCGGGAGGGGCAGATACGCAGTATTTT. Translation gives CASSSLAGGADTQYF. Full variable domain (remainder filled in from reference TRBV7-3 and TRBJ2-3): GAGVSQTPSNKVTEKGKYVELRCDPISGHTALYWYRQSLGQGPEFLIYFQGTGAADDSGLPNDRFFAVRPEGSVSTLKIQRTERGDSAVYLCASSSLAGGADTQYFGPGTRLTVL.